Listed below are T cell receptor beta chains from one sample, sequenced in a study of cytomegalovirus exposure and HLA in healthy donors. Sequenced by immunoSEQ multiplex PCR; TCRdb stores in-frame clones only, minus some. The table records some 220,000 clones, just over 75% of them present only once. The sample was PBMCs. The source is a woman aged 55 to 70 in good health and CMV-seropositive. CDR3s include the opening cysteine and the closing phenylalanine or tryptophan. The D gene is left open where the match is weak. Rows give clone size only sometimes, using once, few, many, or a class for an expanded clone.

>TRBJ2-3|.|TRBV9|.
TGTGCCAGCAGCGTAACGCAACTATCAGATACGCAGTATTTT
CASSVTQLSDTQYF
>TRBJ1-4|.|TRBV27|.
TGTGCCAGCAGTTTACCTGACAGGCGTCTTAATGAAAAACTGTTTTTT
CASSLPDRRLNEKLFF
>TRBJ2-1|.|TRBV7-2|TRBD1
TGTGCCAGCAGCTTTGGACAGGGGTCCTACAATGAGCAGTTCTTC
CASSFGQGSYNEQFF
>TRBJ1-1|.|TRBV30|.
TGTGCCTGGAGAGTGACTACAAGCTACACTGAAGCTTTCTTT
CAWRVTTSYTEAFF
>TRBJ1-2|.|TRBV6-6|.
TGTGCCAGCAGGCAGACACCTTACTATGGCTACACCTTC
CASRQTPYYGYTF
>TRBJ1-6|.|TRBV21-1|.
TGTGCCAGCAGCCGGGACAGGGGGCAATGGAGGAATTCACCCCTCCACTTT
CASSRDRGQWRNSPLHF
>TRBJ1-1|.|TRBV10-3|TRBD1
TGTGCCGTCGGAGCACAGGGGGCGGACACTGAAGCTTTCTTT
CAVGAQGADTEAFF
>TRBJ1-2|.|TRBV7-2|TRBD1
TGTGCCAGCAGCAGGGGACAGCTATATGGCTACACCTTC
CASSRGQLYGYTF
>TRBJ2-7|.|TRBV6-1|.
TGTGCCAGCAGTGACGACGGGGAATCAGGCGAGCAGTACTTC
CASSDDGESGEQYF
>TRBJ2-7|.|TRBV7-2|.
TGTGCCAGCAGCTCCCTAGGGGCCTTAAGCTACGAGCAGTACTTC
CASSSLGALSYEQYF
>TRBJ1-1|.|TRBV2|TRBD1
TGTGCCAGCACCCCCAGGGGGTACACTGAAGCTTTCTTT
CASTPRGYTEAFF
>TRBJ1-5|.|TRBV21-1|.
TGTGCCAGCACTGTCTCGAGCAATCAGCCCCAGCATTTT
CASTVSSNQPQHF
>TRBJ1-4|.|TRBV19|TRBD1
TGTGCCAGTAGGCCGGGCGCGGGACAGTCTAATGAAAAACTGTTTTTT
CASRPGAGQSNEKLFF
>TRBJ1-3|once|TRBV5-1|TRBD1
TGCGCCAGCAGCTTGGCAGGGGGCTCTGGAAACACCATATATTTT
CASSLAGGSGNTIYF
>TRBJ2-7|few|TRBV6-5|.
TGTGCCAGCAGTTACTCGGGAGCCAGCTCCTACGAGCAGTACTTC
CASSYSGASSYEQYF
>TRBJ2-2|.|TRBV11-1|.
TGTGCCAGCAGTACTACATACGGCCGTACGAACACCGGGGAGCTGTTTTTT
CASSTTYGRTNTGELFF
>TRBJ2-7|.|TRBV19|TRBD2
TGTGCCAGTAGAGGGACTAGCGGGAGTGTCTACGAGCAGTACTTC
CASRGTSGSVYEQYF
>TRBJ2-5|few|TRBV5-1|TRBD1
TGCGCCAGCAGCCTACCGGGACAGGGGGTTTTGCAGACCCAGTACTTC
CASSLPGQGVLQTQYF
>TRBJ2-1|.|TRBV5-1|.
TGCGCCAGCAGCCCTTGGGCCAGGGCTAATGAGCAGTTCTTC
CASSPWARANEQFF
>TRBJ2-2|.|TRBV6-4|TRBD2
TGTGCCAGCAGTTACGAAGCGGGGGCCCTAAGCGGGGAGCTGTTTTTT
CASSYEAGALSGELFF
>TRBJ1-2|.|TRBV19|TRBD1
TGTGCCAGTAGCCCTACAGGGGGCGGTGTCGGAGTTGGCTACACCTTC
CASSPTGGGVGVGYTF
>TRBJ2-5|.|TRBV28|TRBD1
TGTGCCAGCAGTTTTTCCAATGACAGGGCCGGCAGAGAGACCCAGTACTTC
CASSFSNDRAGRETQYF
>TRBJ1-1|once|TRBV14|TRBD1
TGTGCCAGCAGCCAACGAGGACAGGGGACTGAAGCTTTCTTT
CASSQRGQGTEAFF
>TRBJ2-1|.|TRBV11-2|.
TGTGCCAGCAGCTTAGAGGCTGACTCCTACAATGAGCAGTTCTTC
CASSLEADSYNEQFF
>TRBJ1-1|.|TRBV7-9|.
TGTGCCAGCAGCTTATCACTATCCTATGAAGCTTTCTTT
CASSLSLSYEAFF
>TRBJ2-6|few|TRBV7-9|.
TGTGCCAGCAGCCCAAGGGGACTTTCTGGGGCCAACGTCCTGACTTTC
CASSPRGLSGANVLTF